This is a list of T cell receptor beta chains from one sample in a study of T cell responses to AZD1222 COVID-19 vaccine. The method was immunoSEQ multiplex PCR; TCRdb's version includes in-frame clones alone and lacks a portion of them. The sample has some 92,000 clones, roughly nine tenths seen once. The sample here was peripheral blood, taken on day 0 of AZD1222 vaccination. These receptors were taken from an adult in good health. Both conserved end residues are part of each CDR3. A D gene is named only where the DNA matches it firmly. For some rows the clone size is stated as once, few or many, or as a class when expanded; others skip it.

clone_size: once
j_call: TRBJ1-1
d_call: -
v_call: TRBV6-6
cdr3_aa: CASTVGNTEAFF
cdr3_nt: TGTGCCAGCACGGTGGGGAACACTGAAGCTTTCTTT

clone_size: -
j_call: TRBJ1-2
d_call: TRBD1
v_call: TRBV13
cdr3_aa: CASSRATGEPSEGYTF
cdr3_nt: TGTGCCAGCAGCCGCGCTACAGGGGAGCCCTCTGAAGGCTACACCTTC

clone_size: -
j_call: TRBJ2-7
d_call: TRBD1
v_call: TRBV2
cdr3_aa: CASSVRGLVNEQYF
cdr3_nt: TGTGCCAGCAGTGTCAGGGGGCTTGTGAACGAGCAGTACTTC

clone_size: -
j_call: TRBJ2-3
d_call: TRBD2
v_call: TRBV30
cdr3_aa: CAWSELAGGPTDTQYF
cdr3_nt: TGTGCCTGGAGTGAACTAGCGGGAGGGCCCACAGATACGCAGTATTTT

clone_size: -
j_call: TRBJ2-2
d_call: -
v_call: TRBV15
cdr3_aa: CATSRDAQGGTGELFF
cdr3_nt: TGTGCCACCAGCAGAGATGCGCAGGGGGGCACCGGGGAGCTGTTTTTT

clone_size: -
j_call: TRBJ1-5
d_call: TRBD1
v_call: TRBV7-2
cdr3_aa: CASSLTAGGRQPQHF
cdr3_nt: TGTGCCAGCAGCTTAACGGCAGGGGGGCGGCAGCCCCAGCATTTT

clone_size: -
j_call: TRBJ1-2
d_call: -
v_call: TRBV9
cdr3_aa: CASSARRDGGYTF
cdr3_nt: TGTGCCAGCAGCGCCCGAAGGGATGGAGGCTACACCTTC

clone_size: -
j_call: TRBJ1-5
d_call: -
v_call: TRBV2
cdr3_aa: CATRRGVSNQPQHF
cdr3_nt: TGTGCCACCCGCCGGGGGGTGAGCAATCAGCCCCAGCATTTT

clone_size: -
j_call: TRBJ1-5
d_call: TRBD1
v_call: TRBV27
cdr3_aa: CASSRQGGLGVSNQPQHF
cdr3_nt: TGTGCCAGCAGTCGACAGGGTGGACTAGGAGTTAGCAATCAGCCCCAGCATTTT

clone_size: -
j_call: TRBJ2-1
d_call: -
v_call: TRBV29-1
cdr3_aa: CSVFEGYNEQFF
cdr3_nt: TGCAGCGTTTTTGAGGGTTACAATGAGCAGTTCTTC

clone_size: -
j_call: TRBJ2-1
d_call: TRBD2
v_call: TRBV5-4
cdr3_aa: CASSPGGASSYNEQFF
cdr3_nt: TGTGCCAGCAGCCCGGGGGGGGCTAGCTCCTACAATGAGCAGTTCTTC

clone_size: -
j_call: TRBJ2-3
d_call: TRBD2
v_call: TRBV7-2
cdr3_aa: CASSLELAGADTQYF
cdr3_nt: TGTGCCAGCAGCTTAGAACTAGCGGGGGCAGATACGCAGTATTTT

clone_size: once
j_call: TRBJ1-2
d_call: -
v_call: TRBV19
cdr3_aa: CAVGRANYGYTF
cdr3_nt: TGTGCCGTAGGTAGGGCCAACTATGGCTACACCTTC

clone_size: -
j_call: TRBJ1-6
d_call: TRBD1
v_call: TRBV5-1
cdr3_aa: CASSLGVPGQGAGSPLHF
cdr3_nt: TGCGCCAGCAGCTTGGGCGTCCCGGGACAGGGGGCAGGGTCACCCCTCCACTTT

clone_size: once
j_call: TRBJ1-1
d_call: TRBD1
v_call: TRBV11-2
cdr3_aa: CASSIKGARKGTEAFF
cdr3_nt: TGTGCCAGCAGCATAAAGGGGGCTCGAAAGGGCACTGAAGCTTTCTTT

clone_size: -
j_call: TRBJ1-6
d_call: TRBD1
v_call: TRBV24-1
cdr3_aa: CATSGTGAAKNSPLHF
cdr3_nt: TGTGCCACCAGTGGGACAGGTGCGGCTAAGAATTCACCCCTCCACTTT

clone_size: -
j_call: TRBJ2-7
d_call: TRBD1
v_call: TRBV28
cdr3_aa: CASSLRGQTYEQYF
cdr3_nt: TGTGCCAGCAGTTTACGGGGACAGACCTACGAGCAGTACTTC

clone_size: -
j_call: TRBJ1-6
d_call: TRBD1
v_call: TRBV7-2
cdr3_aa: CASTDRASSSPLHF
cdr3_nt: TGTGCCAGCACGGACAGGGCGTCAAGTTCACCCCTCCACTTT

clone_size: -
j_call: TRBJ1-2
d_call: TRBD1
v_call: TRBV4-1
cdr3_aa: CASSQARDSNYGYTF
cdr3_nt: TGCGCCAGCAGCCAAGCCAGGGACAGCAACTATGGCTACACCTTC

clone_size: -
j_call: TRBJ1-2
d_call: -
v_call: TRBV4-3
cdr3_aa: CASSQDDQGYYGYTF
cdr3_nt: TGCGCCAGCAGCCAAGATGATCAGGGCTACTATGGCTACACCTTC

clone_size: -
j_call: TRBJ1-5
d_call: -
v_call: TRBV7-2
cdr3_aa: CASSLSQPWPELQPQHF
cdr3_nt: TGTGCCAGCAGCTTATCCCAGCCCTGGCCTGAACTACAGCCCCAGCATTTT

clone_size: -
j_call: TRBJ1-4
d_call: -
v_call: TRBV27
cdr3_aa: CASSFRPNEKLFF
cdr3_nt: TGTGCCAGCAGTTTCCGCCCTAATGAAAAACTGTTTTTT

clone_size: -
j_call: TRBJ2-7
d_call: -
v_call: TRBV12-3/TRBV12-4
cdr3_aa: CASSLARWEQYF
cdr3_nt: TGTGCCAGCAGTTTAGCACGTTGGGAGCAGTACTTC

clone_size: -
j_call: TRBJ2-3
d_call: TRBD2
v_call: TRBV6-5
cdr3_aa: CATRTSGTDTQYF
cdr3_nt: TGTGCCACCAGGACTAGCGGAACAGATACGCAGTATTTT

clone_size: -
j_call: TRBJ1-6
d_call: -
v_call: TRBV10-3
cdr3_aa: CAISESFTTGSPLHF
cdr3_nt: TGTGCCATCAGTGAGTCTTTTACAACGGGTTCACCCCTCCACTTT

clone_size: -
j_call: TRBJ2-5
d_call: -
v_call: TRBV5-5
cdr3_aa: CASSLAAETQYF
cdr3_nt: TGTGCCAGCAGCTTGGCAGCCGAGACCCAGTACTTC

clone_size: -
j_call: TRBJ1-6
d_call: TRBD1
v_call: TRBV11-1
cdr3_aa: CASSRRQGGSPLHF
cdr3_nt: TGTGCCAGCAGCAGAAGACAGGGGGGCTCACCCCTCCACTTT

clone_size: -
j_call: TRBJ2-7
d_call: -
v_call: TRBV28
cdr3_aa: CASSSPGSAYEQYF
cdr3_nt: TGTGCCAGCAGTTCCCCAGGGAGCGCCTACGAGCAGTACTTC

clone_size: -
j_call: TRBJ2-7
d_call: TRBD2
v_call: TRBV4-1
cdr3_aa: CASSRAGGPYEQYF
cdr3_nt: TGCGCCAGCAGCCGGGCGGGAGGGCCCTACGAGCAGTACTTC

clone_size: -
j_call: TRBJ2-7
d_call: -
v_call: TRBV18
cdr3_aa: CASSPDQILYEQYF
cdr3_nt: TGTGCCAGCTCACCGGACCAGATCCTCTACGAGCAGTACTTC

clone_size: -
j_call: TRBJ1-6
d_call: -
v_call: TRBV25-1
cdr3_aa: CASCTGGSFGSPLHF
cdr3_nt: TGTGCCAGCTGCACAGGAGGCTCCTTTGGCTCACCCCTCCACTTT

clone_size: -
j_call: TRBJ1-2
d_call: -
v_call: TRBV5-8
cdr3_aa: CASSLGQAYYGYTF
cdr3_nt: TGTGCCAGCAGCTTGGGACAGGCCTACTATGGCTACACCTTC

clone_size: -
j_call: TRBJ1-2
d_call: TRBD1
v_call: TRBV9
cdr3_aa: CASSVAGTGAFGYTF
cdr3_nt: TGTGCCAGCAGCGTAGCCGGGACAGGGGCCTTTGGCTACACCTTC

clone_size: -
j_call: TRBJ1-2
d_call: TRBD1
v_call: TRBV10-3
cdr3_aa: CAITGEGALFGYTF
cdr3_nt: TGTGCCATCACCGGAGAGGGGGCTTTGTTTGGCTACACCTTC

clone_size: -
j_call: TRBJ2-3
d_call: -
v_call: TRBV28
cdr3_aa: CASSLWGTGTDTQYF
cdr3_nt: TGTGCCAGCAGTTTATGGGGCACGGGGACAGATACGCAGTATTTT

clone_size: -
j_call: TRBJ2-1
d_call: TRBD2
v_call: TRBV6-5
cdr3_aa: CASRRSGSNEQFF
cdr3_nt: TGTGCCAGCAGAAGAAGCGGGAGCAATGAGCAGTTCTTC

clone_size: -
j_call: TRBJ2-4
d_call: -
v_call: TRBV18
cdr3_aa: CASSPQRDGGEDIQYF
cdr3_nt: TGTGCCAGCTCACCTCAAAGGGACGGCGGGGAAGACATTCAGTACTTC

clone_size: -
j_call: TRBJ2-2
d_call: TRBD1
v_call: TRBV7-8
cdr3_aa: CASSSTNRGITGELFF
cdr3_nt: TGTGCCAGCAGCTCCACCAACAGGGGAATTACCGGGGAGCTGTTTTTT

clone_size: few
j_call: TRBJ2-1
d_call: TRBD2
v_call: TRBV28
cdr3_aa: CASRGEAGTYNEQFF
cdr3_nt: TGTGCCAGCAGGGGCGAAGCGGGGACCTACAATGAGCAGTTCTTC

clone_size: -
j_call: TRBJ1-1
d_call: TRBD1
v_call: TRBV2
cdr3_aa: CASRDRAATEAFF
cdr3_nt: TGTGCCAGCAGAGACAGGGCCGCCACTGAAGCTTTCTTT

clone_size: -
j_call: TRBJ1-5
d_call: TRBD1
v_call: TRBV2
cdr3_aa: CASSAAGGQAFNQPQHF
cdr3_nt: TGTGCCAGCAGTGCGGCAGGGGGTCAAGCTTTCAATCAGCCCCAGCATTTT

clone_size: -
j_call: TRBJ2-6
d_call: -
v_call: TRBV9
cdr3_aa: CASSVGAPASGANVLTF
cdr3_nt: TGTGCCAGCAGCGTAGGAGCCCCCGCCTCTGGGGCCAACGTCCTGACTTTC

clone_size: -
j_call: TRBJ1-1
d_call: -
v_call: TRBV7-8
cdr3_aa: CASSLNYGNTEAFF
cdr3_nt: TGTGCCAGCAGCTTAAATTACGGGAACACTGAAGCTTTCTTT

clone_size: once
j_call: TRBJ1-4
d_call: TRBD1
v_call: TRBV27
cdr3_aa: CASRGQGKLFF
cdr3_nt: TGTGCCAGCCGGGGACAGGGTAAACTGTTTTTT

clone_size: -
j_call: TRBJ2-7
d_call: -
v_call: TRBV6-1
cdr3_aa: CASSEEGISYEQYF
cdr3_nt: TGTGCCAGCAGTGAGGAGGGGATCTCCTACGAGCAGTACTTC

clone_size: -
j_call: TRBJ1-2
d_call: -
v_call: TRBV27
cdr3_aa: CASSFRVSGRDYGYTF
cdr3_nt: TGTGCCAGCAGTTTTAGAGTGTCGGGGAGGGACTATGGCTACACCTTC

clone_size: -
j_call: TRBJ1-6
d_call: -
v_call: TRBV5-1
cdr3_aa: CASSLDMGGPLHF
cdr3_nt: TGCGCCAGCAGCTTGGATATGGGGGGACCCCTCCACTTT

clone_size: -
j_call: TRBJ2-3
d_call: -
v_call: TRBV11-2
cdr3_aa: CASSLGFRDTQYF
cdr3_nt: TGTGCCAGCAGCTTAGGATTCAGGGATACGCAGTATTTT

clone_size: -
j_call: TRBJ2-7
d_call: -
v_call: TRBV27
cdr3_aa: CASSFGTSFFYEQYF
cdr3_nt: TGTGCCAGCAGTTTTGGGACATCGTTCTTCTACGAGCAGTACTTC

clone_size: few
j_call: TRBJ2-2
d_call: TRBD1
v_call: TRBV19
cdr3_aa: CASIPQGARDTGELFF
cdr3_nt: TGTGCCAGTATTCCACAGGGGGCCCGGGACACCGGGGAGCTGTTTTTT

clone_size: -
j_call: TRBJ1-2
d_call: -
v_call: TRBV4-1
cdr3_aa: CASSQNAGINYGYTF
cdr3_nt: TGCGCCAGCAGCCAGAACGCAGGAATTAACTATGGCTACACCTTC

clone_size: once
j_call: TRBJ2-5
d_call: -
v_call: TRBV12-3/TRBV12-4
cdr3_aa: CASSPNQETQYF
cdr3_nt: TGTGCCAGCAGTCCGAACCAAGAGACCCAGTACTTC

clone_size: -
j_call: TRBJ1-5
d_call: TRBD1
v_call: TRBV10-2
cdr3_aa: CASSRAGGGQPQHF
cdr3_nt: TGCGCCAGCAGCCGGGCAGGGGGCGGTCAGCCCCAGCATTTT

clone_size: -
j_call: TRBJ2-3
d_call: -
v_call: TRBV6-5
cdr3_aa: CAAPPSTDTQYF
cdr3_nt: TGTGCCGCCCCGCCGTCGACAGATACGCAGTATTTT

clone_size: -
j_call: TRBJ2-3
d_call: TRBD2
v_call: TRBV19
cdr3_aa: CASSMIADGGITQYF
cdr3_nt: TGTGCCAGTAGTATGATAGCGGACGGGGGGATTACGCAGTATTTT